Below, 5 T cell receptor beta chains from the same sample are listed, as sequenced in a study of neoadjuvant nivolumab and ipilimumab in lung cancer. The protocol was immunoSEQ multiplex PCR, while the TCRdb copy is restricted to in-frame clones and leaves out a portion. The sample includes about 6,200 clones, about 65% of them seen just once. This specimen was tumor tissue, taken after neoadjuvant nivolumab, alone or with ipilimumab, at or shortly before surgery. These receptors were taken from an adult with non-small cell lung cancer.

The chain links TRBV5-3 to TRBJ2-3; D is uncertain. TRBV5-3 is annotated as an ORF whose role is uncertain. The V end lost 3 bases, the J end lost 2 bases, and 22 bases lay between the germline ends. The CDR3 loop spans 18 amino acids. The CDR3 coding sequence is TGTGCCAGAAGCTCGATCGTAGGCGATCACCAAGACACAGATACGCAGTATTTT. Its translation is CARSSIVGDHQDTDTQYF.

This clone was seen a few times. Within the sample, other DNA sequences also encode this same CDR3. J is TRBJ1-3 and V is TRBV7-9; 8 bases fit TRBD1. V trimming: 5 bases; J trimming: 2 bases; junction bases outside the gene matches: 5. The germline gives CDR1 SEHNR, CDR2 FQNEAQ (reference sequence). This CDR3 region has 15 residues. The CDR3 loop reads CASSLQGAAGNTIYF. The CDR3 coding sequence is TGTGCCAGCAGCCTCCAGGGGGCAGCTGGAAACACCATATATTTT. The variable domain in full, with the rest retrieved from reference TRBV7-9 and TRBJ1-3, is DTGVSQNPRHKITKRGQNVTFRCDPISEHNRLYWYRQTLGQGPEFLTYFQNEAQLEKSRLLSDRFSAERPKGSFSTLEIQRTEQGDSAMYLCASSLQGAAGNTIYFGEGSWLTVV.

This clone came up a few times. The gene calls are TRBV5-6 and TRBJ1-5; the D is unclear. Trimming took 2 bases from V and 9 from J, leaving 12 bases between them. The germline gives CDR1 SGHDT, CDR2 YYEEEE. The CDR3 has 13 residues. The CDR3 loop reads CASSLRGMGPQHF. As DNA, the CDR3 is TGTGCCAGCAGCTTACGAGGAATGGGGCCCCAGCATTTT.

This clone came up a few times. This rearrangement joins TRBV28 to TRBJ1-1; no firm D call. This CDR3 is 13 amino acids long. Germline-derived CDR1 and CDR2 are MDHEN and SYDVKM. V was trimmed by 3 bases and J by 2 bases, leaving 7 bases between them. CDR3 DNA: TGTGCCAGCAGTTTGCAGGTTAACACTGAAGCTTTCTTT. It encodes CASSLQVNTEAFF.

This clone is medium-sized in the sample. The chain recombines TRBV5-1 with TRBJ2-1; TRBD2 matches 10 bases. There are 15 residues in the CDR3. J gave up 5 bases and V 4 bases, and 6 bases lay outside the gene matches. Germline loops: CDR1 SGHRS, CDR2 YFSETQ. The CDR3 loop is CASSLSGLANNEQFF. For the CDR3, the DNA is TGCGCCAGCAGCCTATCGGGACTAGCGAACAATGAGCAGTTCTTC.